One and the same sample provided the 25 T cell receptor beta chains below, sequenced in a study of blood T cell repertoires in COVID-19. Assay: immunoSEQ multiplex PCR; the TCRdb copy retains only in-frame clones and omits some. The sample gives around 100,000 clones, 91% of which show up once; roughly a sixth is in the top ten. Sequencing used peripheral blood. The source is a man aged 50 or older with acute or convalescent COVID-19.

The J gene is TRBJ2-2, the V gene TRBV7-9, with 7 bases matching TRBD1. CDR1 is SEHNR and CDR2 is FQNEAQ in the germline V gene (reference sequence). V lost 5 bases, J lost 2 bases, and 5 bases stayed unmatched. The CDR3 consists of 15 residues. The CDR3 loop reads CASSTDRVNTGELFF. The CDR3 bases are TGTGCCAGCAGCACAGACAGGGTAAACACCGGGGAGCTGTTTTTT. The complete variable domain, with remaining parts taken from reference TRBV7-9 and TRBJ2-2, reads DTGVSQNPRHKITKRGQNVTFRCDPISEHNRLYWYRQTLGQGPEFLTYFQNEAQLEKSRLLSDRFSAERPKGSFSTLEIQRTEQGDSAMYLCASSTDRVNTGELFFGEGSRLTVL.

The V call is TRBV2, the J call TRBJ1-2; D might be TRBD1 (5 bases). This CDR3 comprises 13 residues. V lost 5 bases and J lost 8, with 15 bases in between. CDR1 and CDR2 from the germline V gene are SNHLY and FYNNEI. The CDR3 is CASSFFLTDGYTF. In DNA, the CDR3 is TGTGCCAGCAGTTTTTTCCTGACAGACGGCTACACCTTC.

The chain carries TRBV7-6 and TRBJ1-5, with 7 bases lining up with TRBD1. The CDR3 covers 14 residues. V lost 3 bases and J lost 7; bases outside the gene matches: 6. Germline V gene sequence: CDR1 SGHVS, CDR2 FNYEAQ. The CDR3 nucleotides are TGTGCCAGCAGCTTGGAGGGGGCTGCACAGCCCCAGCATTTT. Its protein product is CASSLEGAAQPQHF.

The chain joins TRBV19 to TRBJ2-1; maybe TRBD1 (6 bases). The CDR3 spans 16 residues. The V gene lost 5 bases and the J gene lost 10 bases, with 24 bases spanning the gap. CDR1 and CDR2 from the germline V gene are LNHDA and SQIVND (reference sequence). The CDR3 region is CASSPPQTGTGREQFF. The DNA of the CDR3 is TGTGCCAGTAGTCCACCCCAGACAGGCACCGGGCGAGAGCAGTTCTTC.

This chain joins TRBV28 and TRBJ2-3; tentative D call: TRBD1 (5 bases). Per the germline V gene, CDR1 is MDHEN and CDR2 is SYDVKM. This CDR3 spans 16 amino acids. Trimming took 5 bases from V and 0 from J, leaving 15 bases between them. The CDR3 spells CASSLQVFPSTDTQYF. Written as DNA, the CDR3 is TGTGCCAGCAGTCTACAGGTTTTTCCTAGCACAGATACGCAGTATTTT.

V usage is TRBV21-1 and J usage is TRBJ1-2; the D call TRBD1 from the table was never checked on the DNA. TRBV21-1 is described as a pseudogene. The CDR3 covers 14 residues. The DNA of the CDR3 is TGTGCCAGCAGCAACGACAGGGGTAACTATGGCTACACCTTC. Translating it yields CASSNDRGNYGYTF.

V usage is TRBV7-2 and J usage is TRBJ1-1, with D possibly being TRBD1 (6 bases). V lost 0 bases and J 6 bases, leaving 11 bases between the germline ends. The CDR3 is 14 residues long. The germline V gene has CDR1 SGHTA and CDR2 FQGNSA. The CDR3, as DNA: TGTGCCAGCAGCTTAGCAGGGGGATGGGCTGAAGCTTTCTTT. This translates into CASSLAGGWAEAFF.

The genes are TRBV2 and TRBJ2-1; 8 nucleotides align to TRBD1. The V gene's germline CDR1 is SNHLY and CDR2 FYNNEI. CDR3 length: 14 residues. J was trimmed by 5 bases and V by 8 bases; bases with no gene match: 8. CDR3 in amino acids: CASVGEQGDNEQFF. The CDR3 nucleotides read TGTGCCAGCGTCGGGGAACAGGGGGACAATGAGCAGTTCTTC.

This clone was seen once. The chain is built from TRBV19 and TRBJ1-1, with 7 bases identical to TRBD1. The CDR3 is 13 amino acids. J lost 8 bases, V lost 10 bases, and 13 bases had no gene match. Germline lookup yields CDR1 LNHDA and CDR2 SQIVND (reference sequence). The CDR3 here is CATAGQHHGEAFF. In DNA form, the CDR3 reads TGTGCCACCGCGGGACAGCACCACGGGGAAGCTTTCTTT.

The chain combines TRBV19 with TRBJ2-1, with D possibly TRBD1 on 5 matching bases. The CDR3 loop spans 12 amino acids. Germline CDR1 and CDR2: LNHDA and SQIVND (reference sequence). V was cut by 4 bases and J by 11 bases, with 12 bases left in between. The CDR3 loop is CASSTTGNKQFF. The CDR3, as DNA: TGTGCCAGTAGTACTACAGGTAACAAGCAGTTCTTC.

This clone was picked up one time. The J gene is TRBJ1-5, the V gene TRBV6-6; 9 bases line up with TRBD1. Germline V lookup: CDR1 MNHNY, CDR2 SVGAGI (reference sequence). The CDR3 is 15 amino acids. The J segment lost 2 bases and the V segment lost 5 bases, leaving 4 bases of the junction unmatched. CDR3 protein: CASSQRTGGNQPQHF. The DNA of the CDR3 is TGTGCCAGCAGTCAGAGGACAGGGGGCAATCAGCCCCAGCATTTT.

This sequence joins TRBV7-9 and TRBJ1-2, with a possible D match to TRBD1 (5 bases). V lost 2 bases and J lost 5, with 9 bases in between. The CDR3 is 13 amino acids. Germline V CDR1 and CDR2: SEHNR, FQNEAQ (reference sequence). CDR3 residues: CASSLLGAYGYTF. CDR3 DNA sequence: TGTGCCAGCAGCTTACTAGGGGCGTATGGCTACACCTTC.

The gene calls are TRBV15 and TRBJ1-4; no firm D call. The V end was cut by 2 bases, the J end by 4 bases, with 8 bases between. This CDR3 has 14 amino acids. The germline CDR1 and CDR2 sequences are LNHNV and YYDKDF (reference sequence). The DNA of the CDR3 is TGTGCCACCAGCAGACGGAGCTTTAATGAAAAACTGTTTTTT. Translating gives CATSRRSFNEKLFF.

The V call is TRBV3-1 (or the pseudogene TRBV3-2), the J call TRBJ1-2, with D perhaps TRBD1 (6 bases). This CDR3 spans 15 amino acids. Deletions cut 4 bases from V and 8 bases from J, with 20 bases between. Germline CDR1 and CDR2: LGHDT and YNNKEL (reference sequence). This CDR3 reads CASSRKPAGALGYTF. The CDR3 nucleotides read TGTGCCAGCAGCCGAAAACCGGCGGGGGCATTAGGCTACACCTTC.

This chain joins TRBV2 and TRBJ1-5; perhaps TRBD1 as D (6 bases). Trimming pared 2 bases from V and 5 bases from J, leaving 10 bases between. CDR1 is SNHLY and CDR2 is FYNNEI in the germline V gene. The CDR3 consists of 14 residues. The CDR3, as DNA: TGTGCCAGCAGTGAAAGGGACATAGATCAGCCCCAGCATTTT. Its protein is CASSERDIDQPQHF.

The chain joins TRBV7-3 to TRBJ2-1, with 8 bases lining up with TRBD1. V dropped 5 bases and J dropped 2; count of bases not matched to a gene: 5. CDR1 and CDR2 (germline): SGHTA, FQGTGA. The CDR3 extends over 15 amino acids. The CDR3 spells CASSPDRVPYNEQFF. The DNA of the CDR3 is TGTGCCAGCAGCCCGGACAGGGTACCCTACAATGAGCAGTTCTTC. Complete variable domain (other parts from reference TRBV7-3 and TRBJ2-1): GAGVSQTPSNKVTEKGKYVELRCDPISGHTALYWYRQSLGQGPEFLIYFQGTGAADDSGLPNDRFFAVRPEGSVSTLKIQRTERGDSAVYLCASSPDRVPYNEQFFGPGTRLTVL.

The CDR3: CASSDERVSTGELFF. The DNA for the CDR3 is TGTGCCAGCAGTGACGAGAGGGTATCCACCGGGGAGCTGTTTTTT. The chain is built from TRBV6-4 and TRBJ2-2, with TRBD2 as a possible D gene (5 bases). Germline CDR1 reads MRHNA; CDR2 reads SNTAGT. The V gene lost 2 bases and the J gene lost 4 bases, with 11 bases spanning the gap. CDR3 size: 15 residues.

CDR3 region: CASSSDRSANEKLFF. The CDR3 DNA sequence: TGTGCCAGCAGCTCGGACAGGTCGGCTAATGAAAAACTGTTTTTT. The chain links TRBV5-4 to TRBJ1-4, with 7 bases fitting TRBD1. V dropped 3 bases and J dropped 3; count of bases not matched to a gene: 5. The CDR3 runs to 15 residues. CDR1 is SGHNT, CDR2 YYREEE, per germline (reference sequence).

The gene calls are TRBV12-3 or TRBV12-4 and TRBJ1-5; D is ambiguous. The ends were cut back, 5 bases at V and 8 bases at J, with 13 bases in the middle. The CDR3 spans 13 residues. DNA of the CDR3: TGTGCCAGCAGTCGGCTTCGTGCGGAGCCCCAGCATTTT. This sequence encodes CASSRLRAEPQHF.

This chain connects TRBV6-4 to TRBJ2-3; 11 bases agree with TRBD1. Germline V gives CDR1 MRHNA, CDR2 SNTAGT. J was trimmed by 6 bases and V by 9 bases; bases with no gene match: 8. CDR3 length: 14 residues. CDR3: CARTRDRGADTQYF. The CDR3 region has the DNA TGTGCCAGGACCCGGGACAGGGGGGCCGATACGCAGTATTTT.

The chain couples TRBV5-6 to TRBJ2-1, with D possibly matching TRBD2 (6 bases). This CDR3 spans 13 amino acids. Germline V gene lookup returns CDR1 SGHDT and CDR2 YYEEEE. The ends were cut back, 4 bases at V and 6 bases at J, with 11 bases in the middle. The CDR3 coding sequence is TGTGCCAGCAGCCTCAGGAGGGGCAATGAGCAGTTCTTC. As protein: CASSLRRGNEQFF.

The V call is TRBV18, the J call TRBJ2-1; 16 bases line up with TRBD2. This CDR3 has 16 residues. V trimming: 0 bases; J trimming: 8 bases; junction bases outside the gene matches: 1. Per germline, CDR1 KGHSH and CDR2 LQKENI. The CDR3 region has the DNA TGTGCCAGCTCACCACCGGGACTAGCGGGGGGGGATGAGCAGTTCTTC. Translated: CASSPPGLAGGDEQFF.

V usage is TRBV7-9 and J usage is TRBJ1-1; a possible D gene is TRBD1 (5 bases). CDR3 length: 15 residues. V was clipped by 3 bases and J by 1 base, with 12 bases between them. The V gene's germline CDR1 is SEHNR and CDR2 FQNEAQ (reference sequence). DNA for the CDR3: TGTGCCAGCAGCTTTGACAGCGTACCGAACACTGAAGCTTTCTTT. Protein: CASSFDSVPNTEAFF.

The chain uses TRBV5-1 and TRBJ2-3, with 14 bases fitting TRBD2. Per the germline V gene, CDR1 is SGHRS and CDR2 is YFSETQ. The CDR3 consists of 19 residues. The V segment lost 4 bases and the J segment 2 bases; nucleotides outside the gene matches: 12. The CDR3 bases are TGCGCCAGCAGCGCCGGACTAGCGGGGGGCCAACACCTCACAGATACGCAGTATTTT. Amino acids: CASSAGLAGGQHLTDTQYF. Supplemented by reference TRBV5-1 and TRBJ2-3, the full variable domain reads KAGVTQTPRYLIKTRGQQVTLSCSPISGHRSVSWYQQTPGQGLQFLFEYFSETQRNKGNFPGRFSGRQFSNSRSEMNVSTLELGDSALYLCASSAGLAGGQHLTDTQYFGPGTRLTVL.

V gene TRBV19 combines with J gene TRBJ1-4; the D gene is possibly TRBD1 (6 bases). The CDR3 extends over 15 amino acids. V lost 5 bases and J 4 bases, leaving 14 bases between the germline ends. Per the germline V gene, CDR1 is LNHDA and CDR2 is SQIVND (reference sequence). Here the CDR3 reads CASSPRTANNEKLFF. Here the CDR3 DNA reads TGTGCCAGTAGTCCCAGGACAGCGAATAATGAAAAACTGTTTTTT.